The 24 T cell receptor beta chains below all came from one sample that was sequenced in a study of memory B cells and T cells in multiple sclerosis. The repertoire was sequenced with immunoSEQ multiplex PCR; TCRdb's copy has only in-frame clones and lacks some. This sample carries some 7,000 clones, roughly three fifths of them seen once, and the ten largest clones take 33%. The sample consisted of memory (CD45RO+) CD8+ T cells from blood. Receptors originate from a human donor with multiple sclerosis.

The table lists this clone with a few counts. This rearrangement joins TRBV29-1 to TRBJ1-1, with D maybe TRBD1 (6 bases). The CDR3 is 13 amino acids. V was cut by 7 bases and J by 4 bases, with 16 bases left in between. Germline loops: CDR1 SQVTM, CDR2 ANQGSEA. CDR3 sequence (DNA): TGCAGCGGGGGGGGCGGGGCGGCCACTGAAGCTTTCTTT. This codes for CSGGGGAATEAFF.

This clone was picked up a small number of times. The junction departs from germline at one end; a sequencing error may be responsible. The chain joins TRBV30 to TRBJ2-6; the D gene is possibly TRBD1 (5 bases). CDR1 GTSNPN and CDR2 SVGIG come from the germline V gene (reference sequence). The CDR3 has 16 amino acids. The chain's CDR3 is CAWSVPAGNGANVLAF. The DNA for the CDR3 is TGTGCGTGGAGTGTACCGGCAGGGAATGGGGCCAACGTGCTGGCTTTC.

V and J are TRBV2 and TRBJ2-7; D uncertain. Germline V gene sequence: CDR1 SNHLY, CDR2 FYNNEI. V dropped 3 bases and J dropped 3 bases, with 3 bases sitting between them. The CDR3 consists of 11 residues. For the CDR3, the DNA is TGTGCCAGCAGTGACGGCTACGAGCAGTACTTC. Protein: CASSDGYEQYF.

The chain joins TRBV27 to TRBJ2-5; 10 nucleotides match TRBD1. The J call is doubtful: the DNA matches TRBJ2-7 better. This CDR3 has 15 residues. Germline V CDR1 and CDR2: MNHEY, SMNVEV (reference sequence). The CDR3 sequence is CASSLRTGGSYEQYF. Here the CDR3 DNA reads TGTGCCAGCAGTCTCAGGACAGGGGGCTCCTACGAGCAGTACTTC.

There are a few counts of this clone. This may come from a read error, since a much larger clone is one base off. The CDR3 DNA follows: TGTGCCAGCAGTTCCTCCGGAGCGGGGGGGGGCTACGAGCAGTACTTC. This sequence encodes CASSSSGAGGGYEQYF. V and J are TRBV6-5 and TRBJ2-7, with TRBD2 matching over 10 bases. Germline CDR1 is MNHEY and CDR2 is SVGAGI. J was trimmed by 3 bases and V by 4 bases; bases with no gene match: 9. The CDR3 has 16 residues.

The chain links TRBV10-1 to TRBJ2-6; D call uncertain. Trimming took 10 bases from V and 2 from J, leaving 12 bases between them. This CDR3 comprises 14 residues. Germline CDR1 WNHNN, CDR2 SYGVQD (reference sequence). CDR3 amino acids: CATPPGTGANVLTF. The CDR3 coding sequence is TGCGCCACTCCCCCCGGTACTGGGGCCAACGTCCTGACTTTC.

The chain joins TRBV4-2 to TRBJ2-1; 13 bases align to TRBD2. This CDR3 contains 14 residues. The germline CDR1 and CDR2 sequences are LGHNA and YNFKEQ. Germline trimming cut 4 bases from V and 8 bases from J; bases unmatched to any gene: 2. CDR3 sequence (DNA): TGTGCCAGCAGCCTCGGGACTAGCGGGGATGAGCAGTTCTTC. Amino acids: CASSLGTSGDEQFF.

The V and J genes are TRBV27 and TRBJ2-5, with 8 positions matching TRBD2. There are 20 residues in the CDR3. V lost 2 bases, J lost 5 bases, and 22 bases stayed unmatched. CDR1 and CDR2 (germline): MNHEY, SMNVEV (reference sequence). The CDR3 loop is CASSLPGVAGPPKRRETQYF. The CDR3 DNA follows: TGTGCCAGCAGTTTACCCGGGGTAGCGGGACCCCCCAAGAGGAGGGAGACCCAGTACTTC.

This chain joins TRBV16 and TRBJ2-7; 10 bases line up with TRBD1. The V and J ends lost 4 bases and 3 bases, in that order; junction bases with no gene match: 3. The CDR3 is made up of 14 amino acids. Per germline, CDR1 KGHSY and CDR2 FQNENV. The CDR3 protein is CASSRGTGDYEQYF. CDR3 nucleotides: TGTGCCAGCAGCCGCGGGACAGGGGACTACGAGCAGTACTTC.

In regard to this clone: The same CDR3 is also encoded by other DNA sequences in this sample. This chain joins TRBV27 and TRBJ1-2; 8 bases are a match to TRBD1. The CDR3 consists of 15 residues. Germline V gives CDR1 MNHEY, CDR2 SMNVEV (reference sequence). Unmatched junction bases numbered 9, after V lost 5 bases and J lost 4 bases. Written as DNA, the CDR3 is TGTGCCAGCAGTCCCGGGACAGGACGCTTCTATGGCTACACCTTC. Protein sequence: CASSPGTGRFYGYTF.

The V gene is TRBV4-1, the J gene TRBJ1-1; D call uncertain. With 0 bases removed from V and 6 bases from J, the gap between germline ends came to 11 bases. The CDR3 sequence is 14 residues long. Germline values: CDR1 MGHRA, CDR2 YSYEKL. As DNA, the CDR3 is TGCGCCAGCAGCCAAGAGGGTGGGCGGGCTGAAGCTTTCTTT. It encodes CASSQEGGRAEAFF.

The chain combines TRBV6-6 with TRBJ2-1, with 10 nucleotides matching TRBD2. This CDR3 has 16 amino acids. The V gene's germline CDR1 is MNHNY and CDR2 SVGAGI (reference sequence). After removal of 6 bases from V and 5 bases from J, the junction contained 10 bases not matched to a gene. CDR3 sequence reads: CASSSTLAGENNEQFF. CDR3 nucleotides: TGTGCCAGCAGCAGCACTCTAGCGGGAGAAAACAATGAGCAGTTCTTC.

This CDR3 is CASSYSPAGDSPLHF. The CDR3 DNA reads as TGTGCCAGCAGTTACTCGCCGGCAGGGGATTCACCCCTCCACTTT. V usage is TRBV6-5 and J usage is TRBJ1-6, with D perhaps TRBD1 (6 bases). Deletions cut 0 bases from V and 8 bases from J, with 11 bases between. The CDR3 has 15 amino acids. Germline loops: CDR1 MNHEY, CDR2 SVGAGI.

This CDR3 reads CASSSERPDEQFF. The DNA of the CDR3 is TGCGCCAGCAGCTCCGAGCGCCCGGATGAGCAGTTCTTC. The chain employs TRBV5-1 and TRBJ2-1; D is unclear. The CDR3 totals 13 residues. The germline V gene encodes CDR1 SGHRS and CDR2 YFSETQ. The germline V and J ends were trimmed by 3 bases and 8 bases, with 12 bases remaining between them.

This chain links TRBV9 with TRBJ1-6; 7 nucleotides align to TRBD1. Germline V lookup: CDR1 SGDLS, CDR2 YYNGEE. The CDR3 loop spans 14 amino acids. Trimming took 4 bases from V and 7 from J; bases not matched to a gene: 5. CDR3 DNA sequence: TGTGCCAGCAGCCGAGGGACAGTAAATTCACCCCTCCACTTT. It encodes CASSRGTVNSPLHF.

This chain uses TRBV5-1 with TRBJ2-1, with D maybe TRBD2 (5 bases). V lost 4 bases to trimming and J lost 8 bases, with 22 bases between them. This CDR3 is built from 16 residues. Germline V gene data show CDR1 as SGHRS and CDR2 as YFSETQ. CDR3 in DNA: TGCGCCAGCAGCAGCGCCCCTGGTCGGGGTAGGGATGAGCAGTTCTTC. It specifies CASSSAPGRGRDEQFF. The whole variable domain, filled in from reference TRBV5-1 and TRBJ2-1, reads KAGVTQTPRYLIKTRGQQVTLSCSPISGHRSVSWYQQTPGQGLQFLFEYFSETQRNKGNFPGRFSGRQFSNSRSEMNVSTLELGDSALYLCASSSAPGRGRDEQFFGPGTRLTVL.

This clone was counted a few times. The chain employs TRBV2 and TRBJ2-1; the D gene is possibly TRBD1 (6 bases). Trimming cost V 2 bases and J 1 base, with 12 bases left between them. CDR3 length: 16 residues. Germline V lookup: CDR1 SNHLY, CDR2 FYNNEI. CDR3 nucleotides: TGTGCCAGCAGTGAACTTCAGGGGTCTTCCTACAATGAGCAGTTCTTC. It specifies CASSELQGSSYNEQFF.

This chain joins TRBV4-2 and TRBJ2-3, with D possibly matching TRBD2 (5 bases). Germline CDR1 LGHNA, CDR2 YNFKEQ. The V end lost 4 bases, the J end lost 2 bases, and 19 bases lay between the germline ends. There are 17 residues in the CDR3. CDR3 protein: CASSLTAAGGSTDTQYF. Here the CDR3 DNA reads TGTGCCAGCAGCCTCACCGCGGCGGGCGGATCCACAGATACGCAGTATTTT.

This clone occurred once. The rearrangement links TRBV29-1 to TRBJ2-7; the D gene is possibly TRBD1 (6 bases). V was shortened by 7 bases and J by 3 bases, with 19 bases between the two germline ends. Germline V gene sequence: CDR1 SQVTM, CDR2 ANQGSEA. The CDR3 runs to 14 residues. CDR3 in DNA: TGCAGCGCTCGTCCCACAGGGAGAGGCTACGAGCAGTACTTC. It specifies CSARPTGRGYEQYF.

This chain uses TRBV5-4 with TRBJ1-1, with a tentative D call TRBD1 (5 bases). The germline V and J ends were trimmed by 0 bases and 4 bases, with 13 bases remaining between them. Germline V CDR1 and CDR2: SGHNT, YYREEE (reference sequence). The CDR3 sequence is 15 residues long. CDR3 loop: CASSLGQSRATEAFF. The DNA of the CDR3 is TGTGCCAGCAGCTTGGGACAGTCAAGGGCCACTGAAGCTTTCTTT.

The genes are TRBV28 and TRBJ2-4; possibly TRBD1 for D (6 bases). V was cut by 4 bases and J by 1 base, with 14 bases left in between. CDR3 length: 16 residues. From germline, CDR1 is MDHEN and CDR2 SYDVKM. The CDR3 DNA sequence: TGTGCCAGCAGTTCCCGGCAGGGGCACGCCAAAAACATTCAGTACTTC. This sequence encodes CASSSRQGHAKNIQYF.

The chain uses TRBV6-1 and TRBJ2-3; 8 nucleotides match TRBD1. Germline values: CDR1 MNHNS, CDR2 SASEGT. CDR3 length: 16 amino acids. The V and J ends lost 1 base and 5 bases, in that order; junction bases with no gene match: 8. CDR3 in amino acids: CASSEVAAQGVDTQYF. CDR3 nucleotide sequence: TGTGCCAGCAGTGAAGTAGCCGCACAGGGGGTAGATACGCAGTATTTT.

The chain has TRBV9 and TRBJ2-3; 7 nucleotides match TRBD1. The J segment lost 0 bases and the V segment lost 3 bases, leaving 7 bases of the junction unmatched. The CDR3 is 16 amino acids. Germline V gene data show CDR1 as SGDLS and CDR2 as YYNGEE. The CDR3 coding sequence is TGTGCCAGCAGCGAACAGCCGGGACAGAGCACAGATACGCAGTATTTT. Protein sequence: CASSEQPGQSTDTQYF.

V is TRBV27 and J is TRBJ2-5; D is ambiguous. The germline V gene encodes CDR1 MNHEY and CDR2 SMNVEV (reference sequence). V was clipped by 3 bases and J by 1 base, with 6 bases between them. The CDR3 has 13 amino acids. The CDR3 nucleotides read TGTGCCAGCAGTTTTATGGCCCAAGAGACCCAGTACTTC. This translates into CASSFMAQETQYF.